The table lists the clone carrying this T cell receptor (beta chain) with many counts. CDR1 is MDHEN and CDR2 is SYDVKM in the germline V gene. This CDR3 contains 15 residues. Trimming shortened V by 5 bases and J by 5 bases, and 19 bases separated the two germline ends. Clinical symptoms, serum thyroxine, TRAb, thyroid ultrasound and orbital computed tomography determined diagnosis. As the template, RNA transcripts were used to amplify TCR beta CDR3 regions. Following a first-round RT-PCR that used HTBI primers, a second-round multiplex PCR was carried out. TCRdb used MiXCR to reprocess the multiplex PCR reads, holding one entry per CDR3 protein. The sample lists some 390,000 distinct CDR3 sequences; roughly 18% were seen once. The data were taken from a study of Graves' ophthalmopathy and Graves' hyperthyroidism. At the level of the study: Peripheral blood was gathered at first diagnosis, ahead of any treatment whatsoever.

The rearrangement uses TRBV28 and TRBJ2-7; D unclear. The material sequenced was peripheral blood. This receptor was identified in a woman in her late teens or twenties with Graves' ophthalmopathy. The CDR3 bases are TGTGCCAGCAGTCCCGACTGGGAATCGCCAGACGAGCAGTACTTC. It codes for CASSPDWESPDEQYF.